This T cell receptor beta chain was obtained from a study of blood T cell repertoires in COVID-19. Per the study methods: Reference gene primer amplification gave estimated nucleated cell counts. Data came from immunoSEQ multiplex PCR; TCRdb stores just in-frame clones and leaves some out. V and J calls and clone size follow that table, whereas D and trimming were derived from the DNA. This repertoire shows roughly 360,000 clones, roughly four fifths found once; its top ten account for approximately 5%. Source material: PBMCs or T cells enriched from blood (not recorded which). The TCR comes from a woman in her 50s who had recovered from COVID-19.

CDR3 nucleotides: TGCGCCAGCAGCTTGGTGTTCCGCGGGGCACGGACTGAAGCTTTCTTT. Translated: CASSLVFRGARTEAFF. V usage is TRBV5-1 and J usage is TRBJ1-1, with D perhaps TRBD1 (5 bases). This CDR3 region has 16 residues. Germline assignment: CDR1 SGHRS and CDR2 YFSETQ. V was shortened by 0 bases and J by 5 bases, with 17 bases between the two germline ends.